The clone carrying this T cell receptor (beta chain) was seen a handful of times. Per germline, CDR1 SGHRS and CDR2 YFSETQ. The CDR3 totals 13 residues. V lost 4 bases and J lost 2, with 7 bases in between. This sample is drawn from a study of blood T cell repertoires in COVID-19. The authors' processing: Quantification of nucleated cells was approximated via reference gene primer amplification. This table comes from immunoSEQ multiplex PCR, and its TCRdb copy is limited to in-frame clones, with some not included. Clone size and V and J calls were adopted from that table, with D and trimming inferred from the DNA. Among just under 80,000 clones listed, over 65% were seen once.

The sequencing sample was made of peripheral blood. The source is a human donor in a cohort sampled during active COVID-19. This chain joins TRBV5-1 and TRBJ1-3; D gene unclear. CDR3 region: CASSASAGNTIYF. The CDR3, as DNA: TGCGCCAGCAGCGCCAGCGCTGGAAACACCATATATTTT.